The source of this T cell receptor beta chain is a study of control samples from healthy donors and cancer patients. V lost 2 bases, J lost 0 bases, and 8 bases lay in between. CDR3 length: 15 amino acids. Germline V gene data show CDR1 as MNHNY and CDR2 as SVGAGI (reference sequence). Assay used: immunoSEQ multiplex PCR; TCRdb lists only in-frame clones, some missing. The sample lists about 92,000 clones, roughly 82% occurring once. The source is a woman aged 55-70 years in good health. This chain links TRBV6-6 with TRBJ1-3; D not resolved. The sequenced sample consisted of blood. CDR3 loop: CASSYETLSGNTIYF. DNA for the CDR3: TGTGCCAGCAGTTACGAGACCCTCTCTGGAAACACCATATATTTT.